Below are 13 T cell receptor beta chains sequenced from a single sample in a study of T-cell reconstitution after alpha-beta-depleted transplantation in children. The TCRbeta library incorporated unique molecular identifiers. Using its own MiXCR run on the PCR reads, TCRdb lists one record per CDR3 protein. The table records roughly 790,000 distinct CDR3 sequences, 16% of them present only once. This specimen consisted of PBMCs, mostly from graft donor cells, obtained 360 days after TCRalphabeta/CD19-depleted stem cell transplant. Receptor source: a male patient between 5 and 17 years old who had a stem cell transplant for acute lymphoblastic leukemia, so the T cells may come from the graft donor.

Ten or more counts support this clonotype. The chain has TRBV20-1 and TRBJ2-7; the D is unclear. The CDR3 sequence is 11 residues long. Deletions cut 3 bases from V and 12 bases from J, with 15 bases between. The germline gives CDR1 DFQATT, CDR2 SNEGSKA (reference sequence). CDR3 nucleotide sequence: TGCAGTGCTAGTGAGAGAGCCTTGTGGTACTTC. The encoded protein is CSASERALWYF.

This clonotype came up a few times. This chain links TRBV14 with TRBJ2-4; D call uncertain. In germline, CDR1 is SGHDN, CDR2 FVKESK. This CDR3 contains 14 residues. Between the trimmed V and J ends, which lost 3 bases and 2 bases, there was a span of 8 bases. CDR3 nucleotides: TGTGCCAGCAGCCATAATTTTACCAAAAACATTCAGTACTTC. This gives the protein CASSHNFTKNIQYF.

This clonotype was detected only a few times. V gene TRBV25-1 combines with J gene TRBJ1-6, with TRBD1 matching 8 bases. V lost 4 bases and J lost 6; bases outside the gene matches: 2. This CDR3 spans 14 amino acids. CDR1 and CDR2 from the germline V gene are MGHDK and SYGVNS. The CDR3 DNA reads as TGTGCCAGCAGTGGGGGACAGGTTAATTCACCCCTCCACTTT. Its translation is CASSGGQVNSPLHF.

The gene calls are TRBV4-2 and TRBJ2-7; TRBD2 aligns across 14 bases. This CDR3 has 16 amino acids. J gave up 2 bases and V 4 bases, and 4 bases lay outside the gene matches. Germline loops: CDR1 LGHNA, CDR2 YNFKEQ. CDR3 coding DNA: TGTGCCAGCAGCCGCGGGACTAGCGGGAGAGCCTACGAGCAGTACTTC. This translates into CASSRGTSGRAYEQYF.

The rearrangement links TRBV5-1 to TRBJ2-4; TRBD1 might be the D (5 bases). Trimming shortened V by 6 bases and J by 6 bases, and 19 bases separated the two germline ends. Germline CDR1 reads SGHRS; CDR2 reads YFSETQ. CDR3 length: 15 residues. The CDR3: CASKPAANRGNIQYF. The CDR3 DNA reads TGCGCCAGCAAGCCGGCGGCTAATAGGGGAAACATTCAGTACTTC.

This clonotype was seen only a few times. V usage is TRBV20-1 and J usage is TRBJ2-1; D may be TRBD1 (5 bases). This CDR3 spans 14 amino acids. Germline CDR1 is DFQATT and CDR2 is SNEGSKA (reference sequence). V gave up 0 bases and J gave up 10 bases, with 16 bases separating them. CDR3 nucleotides: TGCAGTGCTAGAGATTCGGCCTCTCCAGGGGAGCAGTTCTTC. This codes for CSARDSASPGEQFF.

The chain is built from TRBV20-1 and TRBJ2-5; TRBD1 agrees at 8 bases. CDR1 is DFQATT, CDR2 SNEGSKA, per germline (reference sequence). The V and J ends lost 2 bases and 5 bases, in that order; junction bases with no gene match: 16. CDR3 length equals 17 residues. CDR3 in DNA: TGCAGTGCTAGACTGGACAGGGCTGGAGGCCTTGGTGAGACCCAGTACTTC. Encoded protein: CSARLDRAGGLGETQYF.

The V and J genes are TRBV7-8 and TRBJ2-3, with 8 bases identical to TRBD2. The length of the CDR3 is 15 residues. After removal of 5 bases from V and 6 bases from J, the junction contained 10 bases not matched to a gene. Per the germline V gene, CDR1 is SGHVS and CDR2 is FQNEAQ. In nucleotides, the CDR3 is TGTGCCAGCAGCCCGGGCCTAGCGGGCGACGATACGCAGTATTTT. Protein sequence: CASSPGLAGDDTQYF.

This clonotype was seen more than once but under ten times. This chain joins TRBV12-3 or TRBV12-4 and TRBJ2-7; D is uncertain. V lost 3 bases, J lost 0 bases, and 9 bases lay in between. This CDR3 is 14 amino acids long. DNA for the CDR3: TGTGCCAGCAGTTTGACGGAGAACTCCTACGAGCAGTACTTC. Amino acid sequence: CASSLTENSYEQYF.

This clonotype was seen a handful of times. The chain joins TRBV12-3 or TRBV12-4 to TRBJ2-1; tentative D call: TRBD2 (6 bases). The length of the CDR3 is 16 residues. V was pared by 3 bases and J by 5 bases, with 17 bases between. CDR3 in amino acids: CASSLKRGLPDNEQFF. The CDR3 coding sequence is TGTGCCAGCAGTTTGAAGAGGGGACTCCCGGACAATGAGCAGTTCTTC.

V usage is TRBV4-1 and J usage is TRBJ2-1, with 8 bases that match TRBD2. This CDR3 spans 15 amino acids. V lost 5 bases and J lost 3; bases outside the gene matches: 6. Germline V CDR1 and CDR2: MGHRA, YSYEKL. CDR3 DNA: TGCGCCAGCAGCTCGGGTAGCGGGATCTACAATGAGCAGTTCTTC. Protein: CASSSGSGIYNEQFF.

This clonotype has more than one count but fewer than ten. The CDR3 DNA sequence: TGTGCCAGCAGGCATGGACAGATATATGGCCATGAGCAGTTCTTC. Translated, it gives CASRHGQIYGHEQFF. This chain uses TRBV27 with TRBJ2-1; TRBD1 might be the D (6 bases). Germline values: CDR1 MNHEY, CDR2 SMNVEV (reference sequence). The CDR3 extends over 15 amino acids. V was clipped by 6 bases and J by 8 bases, with 20 bases between them.

The chain carries TRBV20-1 and TRBJ2-5; D is ambiguous. The V end lost 1 base, the J end lost 5 bases, and 5 bases lay between the germline ends. CDR1 and CDR2 (germline): DFQATT, SNEGSKA (reference sequence). This CDR3 comprises 11 residues. CDR3 sequence: CSARGAETQYF. In DNA form, the CDR3 reads TGCAGTGCTAGAGGAGCGGAGACCCAGTACTTC.